Given below is one T cell receptor (beta chain) in context. The data derive from a study of blood T cell repertoires in COVID-19. TCRdb's table, derived via immunoSEQ multiplex PCR, lists solely in-frame clones and lacks some. Counted here are tens of thousands of clones, more than 75% occurring once; the ten biggest clones make up less than 6.5%. Per germline, CDR1 MNHEY and CDR2 SVGAGI. Between the trimmed V and J ends, which lost 5 bases and 2 bases, there was a span of 11 bases. This CDR3 has 14 amino acids. The TCR was taken from a man aged 40-55 years with acute or convalescent COVID-19. Sequencing used peripheral blood. The chain recombines TRBV6-5 with TRBJ2-3; D may be TRBD1 (6 bases). The DNA of the CDR3 is TGTGCCAGCAGTCGAGGGACACACACAGATACGCAGTATTTT. Translated, it gives CASSRGTHTDTQYF.